These 23 T cell receptor beta chains were sequenced from one sample in a study of T cell clones after liver transplantation. Proliferating CFSE-low MLR cells were sequenced to define alloreactive TCRbeta sequences. Sequencing was performed with immunoSEQ multiplex PCR; in TCRdb, only in-frame clones are kept and a portion is missing. Of approximately 1,200 clones detected, 40% to 65% appear once; the ten largest clones hold 15% to 20%. These receptors have no known antigen. Sequencing was performed on CD4+ T cells from cultured PBMCs. The receptor source for this set is a human patient who received a liver transplant. Some of these T cells may belong to the graft donor.

The chain employs TRBV6-5 and TRBJ1-1, with D possibly being TRBD1 (5 bases). The CDR3 runs to 12 residues. Germline V gene data show CDR1 as MNHEY and CDR2 as SVGAGI. V was trimmed by 7 bases and J by 9 bases, leaving 15 bases between them. The CDR3 DNA follows: TGTGCCAGCATACACCCGGGACGGAAAGCTTTCTTT. Amino acids: CASIHPGRKAFF.

The chain recombines TRBV15 with TRBJ2-7; TRBD2 agrees at 10 bases. This CDR3 region has 15 residues. Trimming at V came to 2 bases and at J to 3 bases, leaving 4 bases not matched to a gene. Germline assignment: CDR1 LNHNV and CDR2 YYDKDF (reference sequence). CDR3 in amino acids: CATSRTSGDNYEQYF. DNA of the CDR3: TGTGCCACCAGCAGAACTAGCGGGGACAACTACGAGCAGTACTTC.

V and J are TRBV9 and TRBJ2-3; possible D gene TRBD2, 5 bases. This CDR3 has 14 amino acids. V was cut by 1 base and J by 6 bases, with 12 bases left in between. Germline-derived CDR1 and CDR2 are SGDLS and YYNGEE. CDR3 in DNA: TGTGCCAGCAGCGTACAGTCAACGGGGGATACGCAGTATTTT. Protein: CASSVQSTGDTQYF.

This clone was seen a handful of times. CDR3 nucleotides: TGTGCCAGCAGTGAAAGGGGACTAGCGGGACACAATGAGCAGTTCTTC. Translating gives CASSERGLAGHNEQFF. The chain links TRBV6-1 to TRBJ2-1; 13 bases match TRBD2. The germline V gene has CDR1 MNHNS and CDR2 SASEGT. V dropped 2 bases and J dropped 5; count of bases not matched to a gene: 3. The length of the CDR3 is 16 residues.

Points on this clone: One end of the junction fails to match germline, which may point to a read error. This chain uses TRBV30 with TRBJ2-1; D may match TRBD1 or TRBD2 (5 bases each). The length of the CDR3 is 15 residues. Germline assignment: CDR1 GTSNPN and CDR2 SVGIG (reference sequence). DNA for the CDR3: TGTGCCTGGGGTGTACTCTGGGGGACCTACAATGAGCAGTTCTTC. Amino acid sequence: CAWGVLWGTYNEQFF.

By its share, this clone is large. The CDR3 sequence is CASSLDNYEQYV. CDR3 in DNA: TGTGCCAGCAGCTTAGACAACTACGAGCAGTACGTC. The chain recombines TRBV11-3 with TRBJ2-7, with unresolved D. The length of the CDR3 is 12 residues. CDR1 is SGHNT and CDR2 is YENEEA in the germline V gene. The V end was cut by 0 bases, the J end by 3 bases, with 3 bases between.

The chain combines TRBV30 with TRBJ1-3; TRBD1 agrees at 7 bases. Germline CDR1 GTSNPN, CDR2 SVGIG (reference sequence). This CDR3 comprises 15 residues. The trim removed 5 bases at V and 0 bases at J, leaving 7 bases unmatched. The CDR3 sequence is CAWAKGQPSGNTIYF. CDR3 nucleotides: TGTGCCTGGGCAAAGGGACAGCCCTCTGGAAACACCATATATTTT. Together with reference TRBV30 and TRBJ1-3, the CDR3 gives the full variable domain: SQTIHQWPATLVQPVGSPLSLECTVEGTSNPNLYWYRQAAGRGLQLLFYSVGIGQISSEVPQNLSASRPQDRQFILSSKKLLLSDSGFYLCAWAKGQPSGNTIYFGEGSWLTVV.

The CDR3 DNA reads as TGCGCCAGCAGCCAAGAAAAAGGGTCGGGACAGATCTACGAGCAGTACTTC. It translates to CASSQEKGSGQIYEQYF. The chain carries TRBV4-1 and TRBJ2-7; 7 bases align to TRBD1. The junction had 11 bases not matched to a gene; V was cut back by 0 bases and J by 3 bases. Germline CDR1 and CDR2: MGHRA and YSYEKL. The CDR3 runs to 17 residues.

The chain carries TRBV19 and TRBJ2-1; 9 bases line up with TRBD2. V was pared by 2 bases and J by 8 bases, with 19 bases of the junction left unmatched. The CDR3 runs to 19 residues. The germline V gene has CDR1 LNHDA and CDR2 SQIVND (reference sequence). CDR3 protein: CASSILGSGGRVSSHEQFF. For the CDR3, the DNA is TGTGCCAGTAGTATATTAGGTAGCGGGGGCCGAGTCTCCTCTCATGAGCAGTTCTTC.

This chain links TRBV6-1 with TRBJ1-5, with 7 bases lining up with TRBD1. The CDR3 runs 17 residues. The junction had 12 bases not matched to a gene; V was cut back by 4 bases and J by 3 bases. Per germline, CDR1 MNHNS and CDR2 SASEGT. The CDR3 DNA reads TGTGCCAGCAGTGGACAGGGTTGGGGGTCGGCCAATCAGCCCCAGCATTTT. It yields the protein CASSGQGWGSANQPQHF.

A single count supports this clone. CDR3 in DNA: TGTGCCAGCAGCTTATCGGGTGGAGATACGCAGTATTTT. This encodes CASSLSGGDTQYF. The chain joins TRBV7-2 to TRBJ2-3; D unclear. CDR3 size: 13 residues. V lost 2 bases, J lost 5 bases, and 8 bases lay in between. CDR1 is SGHTA and CDR2 is FQGNSA in the germline V gene.

This clone has only a few counts. CDR3 nucleotides: TGCGCCAGCAGCTTAATCACCGGGACTAGCGGGACAGATACGCAGTATTTT. Its protein product is CASSLITGTSGTDTQYF. This chain connects TRBV5-1 to TRBJ2-3; TRBD2 agrees at 12 bases. This CDR3 spans 17 amino acids. The germline V gene encodes CDR1 SGHRS and CDR2 YFSETQ. Losses at the gene ends were 2 bases for V and 3 bases for J; bases not matched to a gene: 7.

As concerns this clone: At one of its ends the junction is not consistent with the germline gene, which may arise from a read error. J is TRBJ2-1 and V is TRBV11-3; 8 bases agree with TRBD2. The CDR3 covers 18 residues. Germline CDR1 reads SGHNT; CDR2 reads YENEEA. The CDR3 loop is CASSPRAAGASSYIEQFF. Here the CDR3 DNA reads TGTGCCAGCAGCCCCAGGGCAGCGGGAGCTTCCTCCTACATTGAGCAGTTCTTC.

The J gene is TRBJ2-3, the V gene TRBV10-3, with a weak D call TRBD2 (6 bases). Germline CDR1 reads ENHRY; CDR2 reads SYGVKD. V was shortened by 0 bases and J by 2 bases, with 12 bases between the two germline ends. The length of the CDR3 is 16 residues. CDR3 nucleotides: TGTGCCATCAGTGAGTCCGGGGGTCTTGCCACAGATACGCAGTATTTT. Encoded protein: CAISESGGLATDTQYF.

This chain connects TRBV5-1 to TRBJ2-3; a weak D match, TRBD2 (6 bases). The V gene lost 2 bases and the J gene lost 1 base, with 14 bases spanning the gap. The CDR3 covers 16 residues. The germline gives CDR1 SGHRS, CDR2 YFSETQ. The CDR3 nucleotides read TGCGCCAGCAGCTTTTCAGCGGGCCTTGGCACAGATACGCAGTATTTT. As protein: CASSFSAGLGTDTQYF.

This clone is judged large. The rearrangement links TRBV4-1 to TRBJ2-3, with D possibly matching TRBD1 (6 bases). The CDR3 totals 17 residues. Germline V gene data show CDR1 as MGHRA and CDR2 as YSYEKL. The ends were cut back, 5 bases at V and 0 bases at J, with 18 bases in the middle. The CDR3 bases are TGCGCCAGCAGCACCCCGCCCCGGGACACAAGCACAGATACGCAGTATTTT. The encoded protein is CASSTPPRDTSTDTQYF.

In its sample, this clone ranks as large. The J gene is TRBJ1-3, the V gene TRBV18; TRBD1 might be the D (6 bases). CDR1 and CDR2 (germline): KGHSH, LQKENI. The V end was cut by 2 bases, the J end by 0 bases, with 14 bases between. CDR3 length: 17 residues. The CDR3, as DNA: TGTGCCAGCTCACCAGTTCGGCTAGGGGGCTCTGGAAACACCATATATTTT. This encodes CASSPVRLGGSGNTIYF.

The chain carries TRBV18 and TRBJ2-2, with D possibly being TRBD1 or TRBD2 (5 bases each). CDR3 length: 15 amino acids. Germline V gene lookup returns CDR1 KGHSH and CDR2 LQKENI. Trimming left V 7 bases short and J 4 bases short, with 16 bases between. In DNA, the CDR3 is TGTGCCAGCTGGGGGACCGGGGAAGGCACCGGGGAGCTGTTTTTT. Its protein product is CASWGTGEGTGELFF.

The CDR3 DNA sequence: TGTGCCAGCAGCTTAGAGCAATATAATTCACCCCTCCACTTT. This encodes CASSLEQYNSPLHF. This chain uses TRBV7-9 with TRBJ1-6, with D hard to call. In germline, CDR1 is SEHNR, CDR2 FQNEAQ (reference sequence). V was trimmed by 1 base and J by 4 bases, leaving 5 bases between them. The CDR3 loop spans 14 amino acids.

The V and J genes are TRBV5-6 and TRBJ2-2; 7 nucleotides align to TRBD1. After removal of 7 bases from V and 2 bases from J, the junction contained 8 bases not matched to a gene. This CDR3 contains 15 residues. Germline V lookup: CDR1 SGHDT, CDR2 YYEEEE. CDR3 coding DNA: TGTGCCAGCGGAAGGGACAGAATAAACACCGGGGAGCTGTTTTTT. Translated, it gives CASGRDRINTGELFF.

The chain recombines TRBV7-2 with TRBJ2-1; TRBD2 matches at 12 bases. The CDR3 has 15 amino acids. Germline V gene sequence: CDR1 SGHTA, CDR2 FQGNSA. V shed 5 bases, J shed 6 bases, and the junction held 5 bases outside the gene matches. The CDR3 region is CASSLGLAGRNEQFF. The DNA of the CDR3 is TGTGCCAGCAGCCTCGGACTAGCGGGACGCAATGAGCAGTTCTTC. Looking up the rest from reference TRBV7-2 and TRBJ2-1 gives the full variable domain: GAGVSQSPSNKVTEKGKDVELRCDPISGHTALYWYRQSLGQGLEFLIYFQGNSAPDKSGLPSDRFSAERTGGSVSTLTIQRTQQEDSAVYLCASSLGLAGRNEQFFGPGTRLTVL.

On this clone: This likely traces to a read error, being one base from a far larger clone. In the same sample, other DNA sequences code for this CDR3. The V call is TRBV5-1, the J call TRBJ1-2; possibly TRBD1 for D (5 bases). Trimming pared 0 bases from V and 5 bases from J, leaving 23 bases between. The CDR3 is 18 amino acids. Germline CDR1 and CDR2: SGHRS and YFSETQ. Written as DNA, the CDR3 is TGCGCCAGCAGCTTGGGAGGGGTGCCGGGGCTCCGTACATATGGCTACACCTTC. Translating gives CASSLGGVPGLRTYGYTF.

This sequence joins TRBV18 and TRBJ1-1, with a weak D call TRBD1 (5 bases). V shed 1 base and J shed 3 bases, with 9 bases lying between them. Germline values: CDR1 KGHSH, CDR2 LQKENI. This CDR3 is built from 14 residues. In nucleotides, the CDR3 is TGTGCCAGCTCACCACTCCCGGGGGACACTGAAGCTTTCTTT. It specifies CASSPLPGDTEAFF. The entire variable domain, with the rest obtained from reference TRBV18 and TRBJ1-1, is as follows: NAGVMQNPRHLVRRRGQEARLRCSPMKGHSHVYWYRQLPEEGLKFMVYLQKENIIDESGMPKERFSAEFPKEGPSILRIQQVVRGDSAAYFCASSPLPGDTEAFFGQGTRLTVV.